This T cell receptor (beta chain) was captured by sequencing in a study of spatial heterogeneity in lung cancer. Background on the study: Averaged across combinations, each unique TCR and UMI pairing appeared more than ten times in raw reads, which were uncorrected.

TCR cDNA molecules each had a unique molecular identifier. TCRdb called the 5' RACE reads again in MiXCR, with one record for every CDR3 protein. The sample contains roughly 5,000 distinct CDR3 sequences, under 3.5% of which appear only once. The time point was: sample taken at primary tumor resection. There were roughly 78 donors, all of them untreated patients with early-stage non-small cell lung cancer. V gave up 7 bases and J gave up 2 bases, with 6 bases separating them. CDR1 is MNHEY, CDR2 SVGEGT, per germline. The CDR3 is 12 amino acids. This clonotype was recorded at least ten times. The chain uses TRBV6-2 or TRBV6-3 and TRBJ1-5; D remains unclear. This clonotype was sampled from a male donor with early-stage non-small cell lung cancer. The specimen was normal lung tissue next to the tumor, collected at surgery. The CDR3 region is CASTLGNQPQHF. The CDR3, as DNA: TGTGCCAGCACCCTAGGCAATCAGCCCCAGCATTTT.